These 4 T cell receptor beta chains share one sample of origin, sequenced in a study of T cell responses to AZD1222 COVID-19 vaccine. Profiling relied on immunoSEQ multiplex PCR, and the TCRdb table lists in-frame clones only, not all of them. Among 130,000 or so clones listed, just over 90% were seen once. Sequenced material: peripheral blood, taken on day 0 of AZD1222 vaccination. These receptors came from an adult in good health.

CDR3 in amino acids: CATSDLGTSGRETDTQYF. CDR3 nucleotide sequence: TGTGCCACCAGTGATTTAGGGACTAGCGGGAGGGAGACAGATACGCAGTATTTT. The chain recombines TRBV24-1 with TRBJ2-3, with 16 positions matching TRBD2. The CDR3 runs 18 residues. Looked up from germline, CDR1 is KGHDR and CDR2 is SFDVKD. Losses at the gene ends were 1 base for V and 3 bases for J; bases not matched to a gene: 3.

J is TRBJ1-1 and V is TRBV21-1; the D call of TRBD1 is as the table states it, not checked on the DNA. TRBV21-1 is described as a pseudogene. CDR3 length: 16 amino acids. Here the CDR3 reads CASIRGTGRIWPEAFF. As DNA, the CDR3 is TGTGCCAGCATCCGTGGGACAGGTCGTATATGGCCTGAAGCTTTCTTT.

The rearrangement joins TRBV11-2 to TRBJ2-7; D not resolved. This CDR3 region has 14 residues. Trimming removed 1 base at V and 0 bases at J, with 7 bases between. Per the germline V gene, CDR1 is SGHAT and CDR2 is FQNNGV. The CDR3 DNA follows: TGTGCCAGCAGCTTAGGTGGGAACTCCTACGAGCAGTACTTC. Translated, it gives CASSLGGNSYEQYF.

The chain joins TRBV6-5 to TRBJ1-2, with no clear D. The germline CDR1 and CDR2 sequences are MNHEY and SVGAGI. Trimming took off 0 bases at V and 6 bases at J, with 11 bases between the two ends. The CDR3 has 14 residues. The DNA of the CDR3 is TGTGCCAGCAGTTACTCTCCTACCTGGGATGGCTACACCTTC. This sequence encodes CASSYSPTWDGYTF.